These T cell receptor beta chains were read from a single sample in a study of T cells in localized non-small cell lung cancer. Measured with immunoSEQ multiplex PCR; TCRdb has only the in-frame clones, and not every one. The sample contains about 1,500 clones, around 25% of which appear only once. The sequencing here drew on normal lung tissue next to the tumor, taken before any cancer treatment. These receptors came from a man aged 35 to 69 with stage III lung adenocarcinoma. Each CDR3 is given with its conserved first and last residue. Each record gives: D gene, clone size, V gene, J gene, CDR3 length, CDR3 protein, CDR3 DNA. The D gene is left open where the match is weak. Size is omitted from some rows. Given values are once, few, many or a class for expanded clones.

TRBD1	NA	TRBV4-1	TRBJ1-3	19	CASSQEMAGGRVYGNTIYF	TGCGCCAGCAGCCAAGAGATGGCAGGGGGACGAGTTTATGGAAACACCATATATTTT
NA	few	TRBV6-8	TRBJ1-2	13	CAISASEGGGYTF	TGTGCCATCAGTGCCTCAGAAGGCGGTGGCTACACCTTC
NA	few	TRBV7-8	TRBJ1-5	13	CASSLVNDQPQHF	TGTGCCAGCAGCTTAGTGAACGATCAGCCCCAGCATTTT
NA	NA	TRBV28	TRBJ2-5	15	CASSSMVASQETQYF	TGTGCCAGCAGTTCAATGGTCGCCAGTCAAGAGACCCAGTACTTC
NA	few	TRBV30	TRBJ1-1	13	CAWRRGMNTEAFF	TGTGCCTGGAGGAGGGGTATGAACACTGAAGCTTTCTTT
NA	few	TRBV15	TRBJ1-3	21	CATSRVRTGRSVGLLGNTIYF	TGTGCCACCAGCAGAGTGCGAACTGGTCGATCTGTAGGACTTCTCGGAAACACCATATATTTT
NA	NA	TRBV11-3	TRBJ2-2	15	CASSLLGSNTGELFF	TGTGCCAGCAGCCTCTTGGGGTCAAACACCGGGGAGCTGTTTTTT
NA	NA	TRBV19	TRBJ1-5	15	CASSIGGWSNQPQHF	TGTGCCAGTAGTATAGGGGGTTGGAGCAATCAGCCCCAGCATTTT
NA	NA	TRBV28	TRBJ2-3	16	CASSSPTLASTDTQYF	TGTGCCAGCAGTTCGCCGACTTTGGCCAGCACAGATACGCAGTATTTT
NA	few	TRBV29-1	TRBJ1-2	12	CSVEGLSYGYTF	TGCAGCGTTGAAGGGTTAAGCTATGGCTACACCTTC
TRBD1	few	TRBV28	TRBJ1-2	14	CATRPTGGNYGYTF	TGTGCCACTAGGCCGACAGGGGGTAACTATGGCTACACCTTC
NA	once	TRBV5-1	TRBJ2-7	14	CASSLEGPPREQYF	TGCGCCAGCAGCTTGGAAGGACCCCCGAGGGAGCAGTACTTC
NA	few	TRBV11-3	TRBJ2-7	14	CASSTSDGHYEQYF	TGTGCCAGCAGCACCTCTGACGGCCACTACGAGCAGTACTTC
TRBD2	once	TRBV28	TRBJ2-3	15	CASSLIGRGADTQYF	TGTGCCAGCAGTTTAATAGGCCGGGGGGCAGATACGCAGTATTTT
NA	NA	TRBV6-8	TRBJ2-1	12	CASSLQVNEQFF	TGTGCCAGCAGTTTACAGGTGAATGAGCAGTTCTTC
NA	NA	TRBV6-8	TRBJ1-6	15	CASSRRGSYNSPLHF	TGTGCCAGCAGTCGCAGGGGCTCCTATAATTCACCCCTCCACTTT
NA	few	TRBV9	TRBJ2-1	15	CASSTTSTSYNEQFF	TGTGCCAGCAGCACAACTAGCACCTCCTACAATGAGCAGTTCTTC
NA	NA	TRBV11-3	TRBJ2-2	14	CASSQIGGAGELFF	TGTGCCAGCAGCCAAATTGGGGGAGCCGGGGAGCTGTTTTTT
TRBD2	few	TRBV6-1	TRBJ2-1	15	CASSEGTSGHNEQFF	TGTGCCAGCAGTGAAGGGACTAGCGGTCACAATGAGCAGTTCTTC
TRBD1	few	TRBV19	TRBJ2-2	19	CASTSLGGTGTGRSGELFF	TGTGCCAGTACCTCTCTAGGGGGGACCGGGACAGGCAGGTCCGGGGAGCTGTTTTTT
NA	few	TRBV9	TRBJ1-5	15	CASSEAGVGNQPQHF	TGTGCCAGCAGTGAAGCAGGGGTCGGGAATCAGCCCCAGCATTTT
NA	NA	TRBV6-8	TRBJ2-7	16	CASINPAGARGYEQYF	TGTGCCAGCATAAACCCCGCGGGGGCGCGAGGGTACGAGCAGTACTTC
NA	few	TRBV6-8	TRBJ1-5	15	CATQTGTYDNQPQHF	TGTGCCACTCAAACAGGGACTTACGACAATCAGCCCCAGCATTTT
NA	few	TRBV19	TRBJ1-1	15	CASSPAGLLGTEAFF	TGTGCCAGTAGTCCAGCGGGACTACTAGGTACTGAAGCTTTCTTT
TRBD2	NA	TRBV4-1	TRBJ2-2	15	CASSQSGDNTGELFF	TGCGCCAGCAGCCAAAGCGGGGACAACACCGGGGAGCTGTTTTTT
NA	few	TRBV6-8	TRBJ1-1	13	CASSYYGDTEAFF	TGTGCCAGCAGTTACTACGGGGATACTGAAGCTTTCTTT
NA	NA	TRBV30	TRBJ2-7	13	CAWSVSLRYEQYF	TGTGCCTGGAGTGTATCTCTCAGGTACGAGCAGTACTTC
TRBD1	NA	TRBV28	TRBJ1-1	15	CASSFFSRDSPTAFF	TGTGCCAGCAGTTTCTTCTCCCGGGACAGCCCCACAGCTTTCTTT
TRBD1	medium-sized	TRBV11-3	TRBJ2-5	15	CASSSTGGLKETQYF	TGTGCCAGCAGTTCAACAGGGGGCCTTAAAGAGACCCAGTACTTC
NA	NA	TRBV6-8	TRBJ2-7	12	CASSAYYYEQYF	TGTGCCAGCAGTGCTTACTACTACGAGCAGTACTTC
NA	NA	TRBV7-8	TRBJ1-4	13	CASKLSGGEKLFF	TGTGCCAGCAAGCTTAGTGGGGGGGAAAAACTGTTTTTT
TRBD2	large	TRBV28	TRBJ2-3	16	CASSSYLAGRTDTQYF	TGTGCCAGCAGTTCGTACCTAGCGGGGCGCACAGATACGCAGTATTTT
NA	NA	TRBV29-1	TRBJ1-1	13	CSARGQLNTEAFF	TGCAGCGCCCGCGGACAGTTGAACACTGAAGCTTTCTTT
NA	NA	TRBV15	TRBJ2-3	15	CATSTETGLGDTQYF	TGTGCCACCAGCACCGAGACAGGCCTCGGGGATACGCAGTATTTT
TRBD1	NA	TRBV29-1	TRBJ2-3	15	CSVTPTGGRTDTQYF	TGCAGCGTAACTCCGACAGGGGGCCGCACAGATACGCAGTATTTT
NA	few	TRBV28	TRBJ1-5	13	CASNPPESGPQHF	TGTGCCAGCAACCCTCCAGAGTCGGGGCCCCAGCATTTT
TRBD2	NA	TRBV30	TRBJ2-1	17	CAWSATSGRVYGNEQFF	TGTGCCTGGAGTGCGACTAGCGGGAGGGTATACGGGAATGAGCAGTTCTTC